Shown below are 28 T cell receptor beta chains from a single sample sequenced in a study of immune cell composition in non-small cell lung cancer. TCRdb's table, derived via immunoSEQ multiplex PCR, lists solely in-frame clones and lacks some. The sample yields thousands of clones, under 85% seen once. Material for sequencing was lung tumor tissue. The receptors derive from a human donor with non-small cell lung cancer.

This clone is large within its sample. The chain recombines TRBV5-6 with TRBJ1-6, with D possibly being TRBD1 (5 bases). V shed 0 bases and J shed 8 bases, with 12 bases lying between them. Per the germline V gene, CDR1 is SGHDT and CDR2 is YYEEEE. CDR3 length: 15 residues. This chain's CDR3 is CASSLAGGVDSPLHF. The CDR3 DNA is TGTGCCAGCAGCTTGGCCGGAGGGGTAGATTCACCCCTCCACTTT.

The sample holds one count of this clone. The chain combines TRBV4-1 with TRBJ1-1; D not resolved. Germline V gene sequence: CDR1 MGHRA, CDR2 YSYEKL. The CDR3 spans 16 residues. V gave up 1 base and J gave up 5 bases, with 17 bases separating them. The CDR3 bases are TGCGCCAGCAGCCAAGGGGGAGTCTCCTGGGGAACTGAAGCTTTCTTT. Its protein product is CASSQGGVSWGTEAFF.

The chain employs TRBV4-3 and TRBJ2-5, with D perhaps matching TRBD1 (5 bases). Germline assignment: CDR1 LGHNA and CDR2 YSLEER. This CDR3 is built from 13 residues. Trimming stripped 2 bases from V and 13 bases from J, with 17 bases between. The CDR3 sequence: CASSQLEGAYRYF. The CDR3 nucleotides read TGCGCCAGCAGCCAATTAGAAGGGGCGTATCGGTACTTC.

The chain links TRBV28 to TRBJ2-1; 8 positions agree with TRBD2. CDR3 length: 14 amino acids. V was pared by 4 bases and J by 12 bases, with 11 bases of the junction left unmatched. The V gene's germline CDR1 is MDHEN and CDR2 SYDVKM. As DNA, the CDR3 is TGTGCCAGCAGTTCCTTATCTACGGGACTAGTGCAGTTCTTC. Protein product: CASSSLSTGLVQFF.

J is TRBJ2-1 and V is TRBV19, with 11 bases lining up with TRBD2. Germline V lookup: CDR1 LNHDA, CDR2 SQIVND (reference sequence). The CDR3 runs 16 residues. V shed 6 bases and J 10 bases; nucleotides not matched to a gene: 14. The CDR3 protein is CASSHLAGGLVGEQFF. Written as DNA, the CDR3 is TGTGCCAGTAGCCATCTAGCGGGGGGTTTGGTGGGGGAGCAGTTCTTC.

J is TRBJ2-2 and V is TRBV5-1; 7 positions agree with TRBD1. The CDR3 covers 14 residues. The V gene's germline CDR1 is SGHRS and CDR2 YFSETQ. V shed 0 bases, J shed 8 bases, and the junction held 4 bases outside the gene matches. This CDR3 is CASSLGQGLGELFF. The CDR3 DNA is TGCGCCAGCAGCTTGGGACAGGGTTTAGGGGAGCTGTTTTTT.

This clone was seen only a few times. CDR3 sequence (DNA): TGTGCCAGCAGCTACAGACAGTCTGGGGGCAACACCATATATTTT. It yields the protein CASSYRQSGGNTIYF. The V call is TRBV5-4, the J call TRBJ1-3; maybe TRBD1 (6 bases). Trimming cost V 3 bases and J 7 bases, with 17 bases left between them. The CDR3 contains 15 residues. CDR1 is SGHNT and CDR2 is YYREEE in the germline V gene (reference sequence).

The chain employs TRBV18 and TRBJ2-1, with 12 bases lining up with TRBD1. J lost 7 bases, V lost 0 bases, and 10 bases had no gene match. Germline V gives CDR1 KGHSH, CDR2 LQKENI. This CDR3 contains 18 residues. DNA of the CDR3: TGTGCCAGCTCACCACCTGGCCTGGGGACAGGGGGCGTAAATGAGCAGTTCTTC. Amino acids: CASSPPGLGTGGVNEQFF.

The chain combines TRBV7-9 with TRBJ1-2; 8 bases agree with TRBD1. After removal of 4 bases from V and 4 bases from J, the junction contained 2 bases not matched to a gene. The CDR3 has 13 amino acids. Looked up from germline, CDR1 is SEHNR and CDR2 is FQNEAQ (reference sequence). The CDR3 coding sequence is TGTGCCAGCAGCTCAGGGGGCGGCTATGGCTACACCTTC. It codes for CASSSGGGYGYTF.

The chain couples TRBV6-1 to TRBJ2-7; TRBD2 is a possible D gene (5 bases). The CDR3 has 15 amino acids. The germline gives CDR1 MNHNS, CDR2 SASEGT. V shed 2 bases and J shed 0 bases, with 11 bases lying between them. The CDR3 region is CASSEYVGSSYEQYF. The CDR3 region has the DNA TGTGCCAGCAGTGAATATGTGGGGAGCTCCTACGAGCAGTACTTC.

The CDR3, as DNA: TGTGCCAGCAGCCTATACTCCGATGCAGGGACAGGGCTCAATGAGCAGTTCTTC. Its protein is CASSLYSDAGTGLNEQFF. The J gene is TRBJ2-1, the V gene TRBV9; 9 nucleotides match TRBD1. Trimming took 4 bases from V and 6 from J; bases not matched to a gene: 17. The CDR3 length is 18 residues. Germline V gene sequence: CDR1 SGDLS, CDR2 YYNGEE.

This clone was seen a single time. The chain recombines TRBV14 with TRBJ2-7, with D tentatively TRBD1 (6 bases). CDR1 and CDR2 from the germline V gene are SGHDN and FVKESK. Trimming pared 0 bases from V and 12 bases from J, leaving 21 bases between. This CDR3 region has 15 residues. The CDR3 is CASSQDPSYRVPPYF. CDR3 in DNA: TGTGCCAGCAGCCAAGACCCCTCCTACAGGGTCCCCCCGTACTTC.

The genes are TRBV6-4 and TRBJ2-1; 9 bases fit TRBD1. The germline gives CDR1 MRHNA, CDR2 SNTAGT. V trimming: 2 bases; J trimming: 1 base; junction bases outside the gene matches: 0. The length of the CDR3 is 15 residues. The CDR3 spells CASSDGQGSYNEQFF. The DNA for the CDR3 is TGTGCCAGCAGTGACGGACAGGGGTCCTACAATGAGCAGTTCTTC.

This clone was detected a few times. The genes are TRBV2 and TRBJ2-7; TRBD1 matches at 7 bases. J gave up 2 bases and V 6 bases, and 7 bases lay outside the gene matches. The germline V gene has CDR1 SNHLY and CDR2 FYNNEI. This CDR3 comprises 14 residues. CDR3 DNA sequence: TGTGCCAGCAGGTCTGAGGGGGCAACCTACGAGCAGTACTTC. The encoded protein is CASRSEGATYEQYF.

The rearrangement joins TRBV6-5 to TRBJ2-3; a possible D gene is TRBD2 (6 bases). Trimming shortened V by 0 bases and J by 5 bases, and 9 bases separated the two germline ends. There are 14 residues in the CDR3. Germline V lookup: CDR1 MNHEY, CDR2 SVGAGI. The CDR3 spells CASSYSMRGDTQYF. The DNA of the CDR3 is TGTGCCAGCAGTTACTCGATGCGGGGAGATACGCAGTATTTT.

The DNA for the CDR3 is TGCGCCAGTAGGCAGACTAGCAGTCAAGAGACCCAGTACTTC. It is translated as CASRQTSSQETQYF. The chain employs TRBV5-1 and TRBJ2-5, with 7 bases that match TRBD2. V was clipped by 8 bases and J by 2 bases; unmatched bases: 9. CDR3 size: 14 residues. Germline V gene data show CDR1 as SGHRS and CDR2 as YFSETQ.

Only a few counts were recorded for this clone. The V gene is TRBV9, the J gene TRBJ2-5; TRBD1 matches at 8 bases. Germline values: CDR1 SGDLS, CDR2 YYNGEE. The CDR3 length is 16 residues. Trimming cost V 4 bases and J 5 bases; bases outside gene matches: 13. As DNA, the CDR3 is TGTGCCAGCAGCCCCCCGGGGACAGGAGATAGGGAGACCCAGTACTTC. Amino acid sequence: CASSPPGTGDRETQYF.

J is TRBJ1-4 and V is TRBV19; 8 bases agree with TRBD1. The CDR3 consists of 14 residues. The germline V gene encodes CDR1 LNHDA and CDR2 SQIVND (reference sequence). V was clipped by 6 bases and J by 5 bases; unmatched bases: 5. CDR3 DNA: TGTGCCAGTAGAGACAGGGGCAGGAATGAAAAACTGTTTTTT. Translated: CASRDRGRNEKLFF.

The table lists this clone with a count of one. The chain combines TRBV19 with TRBJ2-3; TRBD2 aligns across 11 bases. The CDR3 totals 15 residues. The V gene's germline CDR1 is LNHDA and CDR2 SQIVND (reference sequence). After removal of 7 bases from V and 3 bases from J, the junction contained 6 bases not matched to a gene. The CDR3 region is CASTHLAGGTDTQYF. The CDR3 DNA sequence: TGTGCCAGTACCCATCTAGCGGGGGGAACAGATACGCAGTATTTT. The full variable domain, with the rest looked up from reference TRBV19 and TRBJ2-3, is DGGITQSPKYLFRKEGQNVTLSCEQNLNHDAMYWYRQDPGQGLRLIYYSQIVNDFQKGDIAEGYSVSREKKESFPLTVTSAQKNPTAFYLCASTHLAGGTDTQYFGPGTRLTVL.

This chain links TRBV18 with TRBJ2-1, with TRBD1 identical over 9 bases. The CDR3 is 16 amino acids. From germline, CDR1 is KGHSH and CDR2 LQKENI. V was pared by 4 bases and J by 4 bases, with 8 bases of the junction left unmatched. The DNA for the CDR3 is TGTGCCAGCTCACTGCGCCTGGGACAGGGATACAATGAGCAGTTCTTC. It encodes CASSLRLGQGYNEQFF. Combining the CDR3 with reference TRBV18 and TRBJ2-1 gives the whole variable domain NAGVMQNPRHLVRRRGQEARLRCSPMKGHSHVYWYRQLPEEGLKFMVYLQKENIIDESGMPKERFSAEFPKEGPSILRIQQVVRGDSAAYFCASSLRLGQGYNEQFFGPGTRLTVL.

The genes are TRBV5-1 and TRBJ1-1; tentative D call: TRBD1 (6 bases). Germline-derived CDR1 and CDR2 are SGHRS and YFSETQ. V was trimmed by 0 bases and J by 5 bases, leaving 17 bases between them. The CDR3 runs to 16 residues. DNA of the CDR3: TGCGCCAGCAGCTTGGTGGGACATGGGGCAAATACTGAAGCTTTCTTT. Protein sequence: CASSLVGHGANTEAFF.

The genes are TRBV5-4 and TRBJ1-6; no reliable D call. Germline values: CDR1 SGHNT, CDR2 YYREEE (reference sequence). V was pared by 1 base and J by 8 bases, with 10 bases between. The CDR3 runs 14 residues. The CDR3 DNA sequence: TGTGCCAGCAGCTTGCTGATTACAGATTCACCCCTCCACTTT. Protein: CASSLLITDSPLHF. The whole variable domain, filled in from reference TRBV5-4 and TRBJ1-6, reads ETGVTQSPTHLIKTRGQQVTLRCSSQSGHNTVSWYQQALGQGPQFIFQYYREEENGRGNFPPRFSGLQFPNYSSELNVNALELDDSALYLCASSLLITDSPLHFGNGTRLTVT.

The chain employs TRBV4-3 and TRBJ1-2, with unresolved D. The germline V gene encodes CDR1 LGHNA and CDR2 YSLEER. The CDR3 is made up of 15 amino acids. The V end lost 0 bases, the J end lost 5 bases, and 13 bases lay between the germline ends. CDR3 in amino acids: CASSQDVTEPYGYTF. In DNA, the CDR3 is TGCGCCAGCAGCCAAGATGTCACAGAGCCTTATGGCTACACCTTC.

The genes are TRBV6-5 and TRBJ1-4; D might be TRBD1 (5 bases). The CDR3 length is 15 residues. Trimming pared 2 bases from V and 6 bases from J, leaving 13 bases between. Germline loops: CDR1 MNHEY, CDR2 SVGAGI. The CDR3 protein is CASSYGGRGYEKLFF. CDR3 nucleotide sequence: TGTGCCAGCAGTTACGGGGGACGGGGGTATGAAAAACTGTTTTTT.

CDR3 coding DNA: TGTGCCAGCAGTATGACCGGGACTTCAGGGAAAGCTTTCTTT. As protein: CASSMTGTSGKAFF. The chain combines TRBV27 with TRBJ1-1; weak D call: TRBD1 (5 bases). Per germline, CDR1 MNHEY and CDR2 SMNVEV (reference sequence). This CDR3 has 14 residues. V lost 5 bases, J lost 9 bases, and 19 bases lay in between.

The count of this clone is one. The V gene is TRBV18, the J gene TRBJ1-3, with TRBD1 identical over 9 bases. CDR1 and CDR2 (germline): KGHSH, LQKENI. This CDR3 spans 14 amino acids. The V gene end was trimmed by 2 bases and the J gene end by 4 bases; junction bases not matched to a gene: 0. CDR3 amino acids: CASSPGQGGNTIYF. The CDR3 DNA reads TGTGCCAGCTCACCAGGACAGGGGGGAAACACCATATATTTT. Full variable domain (remainder filled in from reference TRBV18 and TRBJ1-3): NAGVMQNPRHLVRRRGQEARLRCSPMKGHSHVYWYRQLPEEGLKFMVYLQKENIIDESGMPKERFSAEFPKEGPSILRIQQVVRGDSAAYFCASSPGQGGNTIYFGEGSWLTVV.

The rearrangement links TRBV7-2 to TRBJ2-1, with 13 bases aligning to TRBD2. J lost 8 bases, V lost 0 bases, and 7 bases had no gene match. Germline loops: CDR1 SGHTA, CDR2 FQGNSA. CDR3 length: 17 amino acids. The CDR3 loop reads CASSLAALAGGPYEQFF. In nucleotides, the CDR3 is TGTGCCAGCAGCTTAGCCGCACTAGCGGGGGGGCCATATGAGCAGTTCTTC.

The chain carries TRBV15 and TRBJ2-3; 8 nucleotides agree with TRBD1. Germline V CDR1 and CDR2: LNHNV, YYDKDF (reference sequence). This CDR3 is 15 amino acids long. The V gene end was trimmed by 0 bases and the J gene end by 1 base; junction bases not matched to a gene: 0. The CDR3 DNA is TGTGCCACCAGCAGAGAGGGACAGGGCACAGATACGCAGTATTTT. Amino acids: CATSREGQGTDTQYF.